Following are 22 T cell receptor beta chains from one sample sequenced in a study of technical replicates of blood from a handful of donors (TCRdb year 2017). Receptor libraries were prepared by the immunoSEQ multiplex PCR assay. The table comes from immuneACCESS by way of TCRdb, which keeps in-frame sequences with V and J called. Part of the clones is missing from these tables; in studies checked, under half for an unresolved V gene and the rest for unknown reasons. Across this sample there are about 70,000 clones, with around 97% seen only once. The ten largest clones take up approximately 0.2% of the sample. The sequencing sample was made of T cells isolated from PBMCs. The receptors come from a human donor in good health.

CDR3 in DNA: TGTGCCAGCAGGGACAGGGTAATAGGCACAGATACGCAGTATTTT. This gives the protein CASRDRVIGTDTQYF. The rearrangement uses TRBV6-1 and TRBJ2-3; 8 positions match TRBD1. From germline, CDR1 is MNHNS and CDR2 SASEGT. The CDR3 covers 15 residues. The J segment lost 1 base and the V segment lost 6 bases, leaving 6 bases of the junction unmatched.

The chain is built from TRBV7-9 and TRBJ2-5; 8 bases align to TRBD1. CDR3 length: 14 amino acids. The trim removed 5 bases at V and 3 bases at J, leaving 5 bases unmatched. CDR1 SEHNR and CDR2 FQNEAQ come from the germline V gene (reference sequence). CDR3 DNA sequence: TGTGCCAGCAGCCAGGGACAGGTAAAAGAGACCCAGTACTTC. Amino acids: CASSQGQVKETQYF.

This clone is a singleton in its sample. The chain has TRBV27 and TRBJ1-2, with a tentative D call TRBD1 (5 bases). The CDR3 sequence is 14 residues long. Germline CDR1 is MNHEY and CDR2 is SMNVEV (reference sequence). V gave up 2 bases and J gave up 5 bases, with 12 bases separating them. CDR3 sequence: CASSLVGGVYGYTF. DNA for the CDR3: TGTGCCAGCAGTTTAGTCGGAGGGGTATATGGCTACACCTTC.

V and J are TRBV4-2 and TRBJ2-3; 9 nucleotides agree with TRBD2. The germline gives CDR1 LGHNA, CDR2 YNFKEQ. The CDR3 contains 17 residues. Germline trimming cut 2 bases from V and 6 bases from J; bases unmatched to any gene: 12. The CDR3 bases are TGTGCCAGCAGCCAACCATTGGCGGGGGGGCCATCGGATACGCAGTATTTT. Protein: CASSQPLAGGPSDTQYF.

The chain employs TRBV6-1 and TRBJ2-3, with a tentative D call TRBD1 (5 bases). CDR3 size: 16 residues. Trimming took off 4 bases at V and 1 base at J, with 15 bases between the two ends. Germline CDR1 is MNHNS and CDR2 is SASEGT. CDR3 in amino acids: CASSGPRDHGTDTQYF. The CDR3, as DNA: TGTGCCAGCAGTGGCCCCAGGGATCATGGCACAGATACGCAGTATTTT.

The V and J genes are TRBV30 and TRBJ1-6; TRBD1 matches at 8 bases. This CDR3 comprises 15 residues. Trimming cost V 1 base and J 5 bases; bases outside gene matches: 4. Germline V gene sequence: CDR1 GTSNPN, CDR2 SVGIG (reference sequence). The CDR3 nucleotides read TGTGCCTGGAGTGCCGGACAGGGCCATAATTCACCCCTCCACTTT. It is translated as CAWSAGQGHNSPLHF.

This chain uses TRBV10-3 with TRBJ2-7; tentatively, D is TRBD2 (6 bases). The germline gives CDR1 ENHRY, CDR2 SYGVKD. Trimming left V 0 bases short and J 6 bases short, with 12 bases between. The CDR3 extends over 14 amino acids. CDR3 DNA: TGTGCCATCAGTGAGTCCTCTAGCGATTCCGAGCAGTACTTC. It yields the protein CAISESSSDSEQYF.

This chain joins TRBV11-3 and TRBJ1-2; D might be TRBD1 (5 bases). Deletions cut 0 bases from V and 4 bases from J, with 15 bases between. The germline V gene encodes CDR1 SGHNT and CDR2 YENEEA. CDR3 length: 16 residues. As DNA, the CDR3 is TGTGCCAGCAGCTTAGAGGCGGGGCAGGACTTCTATGGCTACACCTTC. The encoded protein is CASSLEAGQDFYGYTF.

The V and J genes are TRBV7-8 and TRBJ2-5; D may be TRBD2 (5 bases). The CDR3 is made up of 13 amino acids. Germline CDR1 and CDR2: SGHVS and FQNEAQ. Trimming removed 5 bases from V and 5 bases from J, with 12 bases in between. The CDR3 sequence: CASSKSPGETQYF. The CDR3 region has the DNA TGTGCCAGCAGCAAATCTCCGGGGGAGACCCAGTACTTC.

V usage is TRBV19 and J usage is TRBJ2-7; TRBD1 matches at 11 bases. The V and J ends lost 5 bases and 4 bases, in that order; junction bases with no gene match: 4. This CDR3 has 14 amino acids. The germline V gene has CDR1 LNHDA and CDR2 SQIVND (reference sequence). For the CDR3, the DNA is TGTGCCAGTAGTCCCGGGACAGGGGGGTACGAGCAGTACTTC. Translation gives CASSPGTGGYEQYF.

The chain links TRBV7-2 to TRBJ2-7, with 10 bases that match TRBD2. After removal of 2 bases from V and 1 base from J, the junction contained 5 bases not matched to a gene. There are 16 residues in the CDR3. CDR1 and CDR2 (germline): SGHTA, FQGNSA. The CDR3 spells CASSLPLLAGSYEQYF. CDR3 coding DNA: TGTGCCAGCAGCTTACCACTACTAGCGGGATCCTACGAGCAGTACTTC. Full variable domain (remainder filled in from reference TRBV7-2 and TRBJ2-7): GAGVSQSPSNKVTEKGKDVELRCDPISGHTALYWYRQSLGQGLEFLIYFQGNSAPDKSGLPSDRFSAERTGGSVSTLTIQRTQQEDSAVYLCASSLPLLAGSYEQYFGPGTRLTVT.

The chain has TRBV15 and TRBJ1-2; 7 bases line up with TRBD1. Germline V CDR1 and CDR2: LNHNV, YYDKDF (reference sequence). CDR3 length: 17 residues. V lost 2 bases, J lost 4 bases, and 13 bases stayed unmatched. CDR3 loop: CATSRPTSQGGGYGYTF. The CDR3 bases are TGTGCCACCAGCAGACCAACATCGCAGGGGGGCGGCTATGGCTACACCTTC.

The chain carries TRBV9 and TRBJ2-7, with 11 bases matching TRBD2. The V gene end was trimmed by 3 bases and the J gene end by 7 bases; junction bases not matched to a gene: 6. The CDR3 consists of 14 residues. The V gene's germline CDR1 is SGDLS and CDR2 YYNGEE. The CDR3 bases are TGTGCCAGCAGCGCGAAACTAGCGGGGGATGAGCAGTACTTC. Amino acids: CASSAKLAGDEQYF.

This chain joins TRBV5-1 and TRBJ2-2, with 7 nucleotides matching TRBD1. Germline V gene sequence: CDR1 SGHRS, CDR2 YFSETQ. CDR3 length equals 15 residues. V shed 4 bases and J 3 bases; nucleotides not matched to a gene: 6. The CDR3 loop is CASSKGQEYTGELFF. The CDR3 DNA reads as TGCGCCAGCAGCAAAGGACAGGAGTACACCGGGGAGCTGTTTTTT.

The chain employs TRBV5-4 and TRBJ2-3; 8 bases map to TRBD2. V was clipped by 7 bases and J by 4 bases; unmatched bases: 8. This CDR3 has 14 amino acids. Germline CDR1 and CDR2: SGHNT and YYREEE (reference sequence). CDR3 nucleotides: TGTGCCAGCCGAGGGCTAGCGGGCGCAGATACGCAGTATTTT. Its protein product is CASRGLAGADTQYF. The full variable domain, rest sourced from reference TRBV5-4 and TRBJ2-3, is ETGVTQSPTHLIKTRGQQVTLRCSSQSGHNTVSWYQQALGQGPQFIFQYYREEENGRGNFPPRFSGLQFPNYSSELNVNALELDDSALYLCASRGLAGADTQYFGPGTRLTVL.

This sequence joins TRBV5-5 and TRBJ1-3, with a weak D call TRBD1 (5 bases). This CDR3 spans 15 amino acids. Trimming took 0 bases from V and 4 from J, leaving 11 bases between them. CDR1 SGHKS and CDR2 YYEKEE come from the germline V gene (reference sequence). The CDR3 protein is CASSLGWGLGNTIYF. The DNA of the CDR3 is TGTGCCAGCAGCTTGGGTTGGGGCTTGGGAAACACCATATATTTT.

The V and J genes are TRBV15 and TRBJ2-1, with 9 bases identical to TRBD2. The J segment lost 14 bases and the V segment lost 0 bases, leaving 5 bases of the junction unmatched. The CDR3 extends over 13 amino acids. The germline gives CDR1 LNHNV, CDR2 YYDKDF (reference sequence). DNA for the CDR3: TGTGCCACCAGCAGAGATGGCCTAGCGGGGAAGTTCTTC. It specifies CATSRDGLAGKFF. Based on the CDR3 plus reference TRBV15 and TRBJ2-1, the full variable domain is DAMVIQNPRYQVTQFGKPVTLSCSQTLNHNVMYWYQQKSSQAPKLLFHYYDKDFNNEADTPDNFQSRRPNTSFCFLDIRSPGLGDTAMYLCATSRDGLAGKFFGPGTRLTVL.

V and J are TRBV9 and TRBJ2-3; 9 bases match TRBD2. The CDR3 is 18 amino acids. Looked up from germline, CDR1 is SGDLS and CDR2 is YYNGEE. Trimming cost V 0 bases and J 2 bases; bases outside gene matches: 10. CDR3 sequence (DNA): TGTGCCAGCAGCGTAGGAGGCAGCGGGAGGACCGTCACAGATACGCAGTATTTT. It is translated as CASSVGGSGRTVTDTQYF. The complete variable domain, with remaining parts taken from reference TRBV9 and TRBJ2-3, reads DSGVTQTPKHLITATGQRVTLRCSPRSGDLSVYWYQQSLDQGLQFLIQYYNGEERAKGNILERFSAQQFPDLHSELNLSSLELGDSALYFCASSVGGSGRTVTDTQYFGPGTRLTVL.

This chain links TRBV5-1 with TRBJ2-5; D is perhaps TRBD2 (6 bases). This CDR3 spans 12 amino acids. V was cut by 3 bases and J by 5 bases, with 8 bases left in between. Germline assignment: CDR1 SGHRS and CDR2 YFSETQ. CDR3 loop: CASSWDSETQYF. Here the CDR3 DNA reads TGCGCCAGCAGCTGGGACTCGGAGACCCAGTACTTC.

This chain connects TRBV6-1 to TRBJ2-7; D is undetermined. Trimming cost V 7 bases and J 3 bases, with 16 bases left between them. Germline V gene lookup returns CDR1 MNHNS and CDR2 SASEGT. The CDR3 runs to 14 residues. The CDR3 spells CASKYEAFGYEQYF. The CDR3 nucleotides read TGTGCCAGCAAGTACGAGGCCTTCGGCTACGAGCAGTACTTC.

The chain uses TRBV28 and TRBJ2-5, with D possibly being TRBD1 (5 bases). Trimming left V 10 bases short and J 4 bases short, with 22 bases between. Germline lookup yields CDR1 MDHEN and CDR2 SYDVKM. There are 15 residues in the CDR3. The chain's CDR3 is CATYRILLFGETQYF. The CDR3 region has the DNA TGTGCCACTTACAGGATTTTACTCTTTGGAGAGACCCAGTACTTC.

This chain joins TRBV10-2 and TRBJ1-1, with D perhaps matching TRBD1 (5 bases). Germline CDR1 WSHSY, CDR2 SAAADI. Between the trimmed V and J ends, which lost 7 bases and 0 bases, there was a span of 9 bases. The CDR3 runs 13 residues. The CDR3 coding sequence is TGCGCCAGCACGGACATCCTGAACACTGAAGCTTTCTTT. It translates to CASTDILNTEAFF.